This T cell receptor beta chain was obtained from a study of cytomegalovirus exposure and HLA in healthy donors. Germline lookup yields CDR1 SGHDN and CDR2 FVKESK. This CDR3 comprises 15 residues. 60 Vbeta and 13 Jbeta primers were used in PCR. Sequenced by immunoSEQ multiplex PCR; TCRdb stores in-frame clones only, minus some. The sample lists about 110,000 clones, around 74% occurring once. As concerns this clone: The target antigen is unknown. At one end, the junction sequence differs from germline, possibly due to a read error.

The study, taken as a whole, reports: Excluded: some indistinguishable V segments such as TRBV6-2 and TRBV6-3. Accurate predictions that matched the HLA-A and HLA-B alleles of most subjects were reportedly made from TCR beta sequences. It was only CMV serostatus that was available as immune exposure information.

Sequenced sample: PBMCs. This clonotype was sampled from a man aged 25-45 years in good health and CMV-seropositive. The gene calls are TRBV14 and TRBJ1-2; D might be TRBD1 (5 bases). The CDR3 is CASSPRVGGAAGYPF. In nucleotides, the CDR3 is TGTGCCAGCAGCCCCCGGGTGGGAGGGGCGGCTGGCTACCCCTTC.